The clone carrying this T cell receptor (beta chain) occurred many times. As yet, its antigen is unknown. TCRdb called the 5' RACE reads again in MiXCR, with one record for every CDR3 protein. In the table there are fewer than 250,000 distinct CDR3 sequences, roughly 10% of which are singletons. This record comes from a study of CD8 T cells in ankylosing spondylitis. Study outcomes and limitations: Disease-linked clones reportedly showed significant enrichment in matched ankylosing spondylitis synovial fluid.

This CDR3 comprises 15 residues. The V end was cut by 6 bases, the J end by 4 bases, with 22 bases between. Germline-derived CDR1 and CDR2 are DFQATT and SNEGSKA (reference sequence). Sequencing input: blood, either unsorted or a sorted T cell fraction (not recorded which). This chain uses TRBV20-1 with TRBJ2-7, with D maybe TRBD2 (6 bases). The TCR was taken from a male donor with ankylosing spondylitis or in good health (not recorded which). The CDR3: CSARRDSEGIYEQYF. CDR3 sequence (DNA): TGCAGTGCCAGAAGGGACTCGGAGGGAATATACGAGCAGTACTTC.